This entry concerns a single T cell receptor beta chain. Its specificity is unknown. Sequencing was performed with immunoSEQ multiplex PCR; in TCRdb, only in-frame clones are kept and a portion is missing. Found here are about 100,000 clones, 75% to 90% of them singletons; the top ten hold 3.5% to 4.5%. The CDR3 consists of 14 residues. J gave up 4 bases and V 0 bases, and 2 bases lay outside the gene matches. Per germline, CDR1 SGHRS and CDR2 YFSETQ. The entry originates in a study of T cell responses to AZD1222 COVID-19 vaccine. Regarding the study as a whole: Once two AZD1222 doses were given, Spike-specific TCR breadth and depth went up. Baseline seropositives among AZD1222 recipients totaled only five to seven. Donors, mostly white British, included more females; clonal diversity was possibly underestimated. The study sampled repertoires only after the peak T cell response.

The rearrangement joins TRBV5-1 to TRBJ2-3; 7 bases match TRBD2. The origin of this receptor is an adult in good health. The input for sequencing was peripheral blood, taken on day 0 of AZD1222 vaccination. CDR3 nucleotides: TGCGCCAGCAGCTTGGGGACTAGTGCAGATACGCAGTATTTT. It yields the protein CASSLGTSADTQYF.